Listed below are T cell receptor beta chains from one sample, sequenced in a study of cytomegalovirus exposure and HLA in healthy donors. Sequenced by immunoSEQ multiplex PCR; TCRdb stores in-frame clones only, minus some. The data show 200,000 to 250,000 clones, with roughly 80% seen just once and 3% to 4.5% held by the top ten. The sequenced material came from PBMCs. These receptors originate from a male donor in good health and CMV-seronegative. Both conserved end residues are part of each CDR3. Fields, in order: J gene, clone size, D gene, V gene, CDR3 protein, CDR3 DNA. A D gene is named only where the DNA matches it firmly. Only part of the rows carry a size: once, few, many, or a class if the clone is expanded.

TRBJ2-2,-,TRBD2,TRBV5-4,CASSLLAGKGELFF,TGTGCCAGCAGCTTATTAGCGGGAAAAGGGGAGCTGTTTTTT
TRBJ2-7,-,TRBD2,TRBV4-2,CASSQDGLLAGEGEQYF,TGTGCCAGCAGCCAAGATGGCCTCCTAGCGGGAGAGGGCGAGCAGTACTTC
TRBJ2-2,-,-,TRBV5-4,CASSSSGVTGELFF,TGTGCCAGCAGCTCATCAGGGGTAACCGGGGAGCTGTTTTTT
TRBJ2-3,-,-,TRBV7-9,CASSLGRDTQYF,TGTGCCAGCAGCTTAGGGAGGGATACGCAGTATTTT
TRBJ2-7,-,TRBD2,TRBV10-1,CASSVLAGVPHEQYF,TGCGCCAGCAGTGTACTAGCGGGAGTTCCCCACGAGCAGTACTTC
TRBJ1-4,few,-,TRBV6-5,CASSYSGRAEKLFF,TGTGCCAGCAGTTACTCTGGCAGGGCCGAAAAACTGTTTTTT
TRBJ2-7,-,-,TRBV15,CATSRDRGMDEQYF,TGTGCCACCAGCAGAGATCGGGGTATGGACGAGCAGTACTTC
TRBJ2-1,-,TRBD2,TRBV5-1,CASNGGLAGAYNEQFF,TGCGCCAGCAACGGGGGACTAGCGGGAGCCTACAATGAGCAGTTCTTC
TRBJ2-2,-,-,TRBV25-1,CASSEGARELFF,TGTGCCAGCAGTGAGGGGGCTAGGGAGCTGTTTTTT
TRBJ1-1,few,-,TRBV19,CAAVDTSTEAFF,TGTGCCGCTGTGGACACTTCCACTGAAGCTTTCTTT
TRBJ1-1,-,-,TRBV10-3,CAISEFGGNLEAFF,TGTGCCATCAGTGAATTCGGGGGTAACCTTGAAGCTTTCTTT
TRBJ2-7,-,-,TRBV6-5,CASSALTVTYEQYF,TGTGCCAGCAGTGCACTGACAGTAACCTACGAGCAGTACTTC
TRBJ2-1,many,TRBD2,TRBV19,CASSGVAGGSNEQFF,TGTGCCAGTAGTGGTGTAGCGGGAGGATCCAATGAGCAGTTCTTC
TRBJ2-1,-,-,TRBV5-6,CASTAAENEQFF,TGTGCCAGCACCGCGGCGGAAAATGAGCAGTTCTTC
TRBJ2-1,once,TRBD1,TRBV5-1,CASSLQAGGGNEQFF,TGCGCCAGCAGCTTGCAGGCAGGGGGCGGGAATGAGCAGTTCTTC
TRBJ1-2,-,TRBD1,TRBV6-1,CASSGGGPNYGYTF,TGTGCCAGCAGTGGAGGGGGCCCTAACTATGGCTACACCTTC
TRBJ2-1,few,TRBD2,TRBV5-1,CASSLLAGGVINEQFF,TGCGCCAGCAGCTTACTAGCGGGAGGTGTAATCAATGAGCAGTTCTTC
TRBJ1-2,-,TRBD1,TRBV2,CASSETGAEIYGYTF,TGTGCCAGCAGTGAAACAGGGGCAGAAATCTATGGCTACACCTTC
TRBJ1-1,-,TRBD1,TRBV10-3,CATEMGQGNTEAFF,TGTGCCACCGAAATGGGACAGGGGAACACTGAAGCTTTCTTT
TRBJ1-4,-,-,TRBV7-2,CASSPRENEKLFF,TGTGCCAGCAGCCCCCGGGAGAATGAAAAACTGTTTTTT
TRBJ2-7,-,TRBD2,TRBV11-2,CASSSLQAGRAYEQYF,TGTGCCAGCAGCTCCCTCCAAGCGGGGCGGGCCTACGAGCAGTACTTC
TRBJ2-5,-,-,TRBV10-1,CASSDGGISETQYF,TGCGCCAGCAGTGATGGCGGGATTTCGGAGACCCAGTACTTC
TRBJ1-1,few,-,TRBV10-3,CAISESGQTNTEAFF,TGTGCCATCAGTGAGTCGGGGCAGACGAACACTGAAGCTTTCTTT
TRBJ2-2,-,-,TRBV19,CASSMQDSTTGELFF,TGTGCCAGTAGTATGCAAGACAGCACCACCGGGGAGCTGTTTTTT
TRBJ2-5,-,-,TRBV14,CASSLTRVAQYF,TGTGCCAGCAGCCTGACCAGGGTGGCCCAGTACTTC
TRBJ1-1,few,TRBD1,TRBV6-1,CASILDRVNTEAFF,TGTGCCAGCATCCTGGACAGGGTGAACACTGAAGCTTTCTTT
TRBJ2-4,-,-,TRBV28,CASGGRGTGKNIQYF,TGTGCCAGCGGGGGCCGGGGCACTGGCAAAAACATTCAGTACTTC
TRBJ2-5,-,TRBD1,TRBV30,CAWTGGETQYF,TGTGCCTGGACAGGGGGTGAGACCCAGTACTTC
TRBJ2-5,-,TRBD2,TRBV30,CAWSFGGERETQYF,TGTGCCTGGAGTTTTGGGGGGGAGAGAGAGACCCAGTACTTC
TRBJ1-5,-,-,TRBV4-1,CASSLHSGEYSNQPQHF,TGCGCCAGCAGCCTACACTCGGGAGAGTATAGCAATCAGCCCCAGCATTTT